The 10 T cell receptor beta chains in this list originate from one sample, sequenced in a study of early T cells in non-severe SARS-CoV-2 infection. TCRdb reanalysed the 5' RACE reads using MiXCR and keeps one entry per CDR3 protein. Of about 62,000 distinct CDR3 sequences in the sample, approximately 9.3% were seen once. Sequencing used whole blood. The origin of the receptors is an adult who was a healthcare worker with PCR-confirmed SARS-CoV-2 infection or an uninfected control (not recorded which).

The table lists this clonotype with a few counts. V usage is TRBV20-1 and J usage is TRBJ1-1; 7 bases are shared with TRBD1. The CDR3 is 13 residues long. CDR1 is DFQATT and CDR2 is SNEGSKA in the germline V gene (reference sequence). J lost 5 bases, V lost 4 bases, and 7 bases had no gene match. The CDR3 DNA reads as TGCAGTGCTATGGGACAGTGGGAGACTGAAGCTTTCTTT. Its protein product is CSAMGQWETEAFF.

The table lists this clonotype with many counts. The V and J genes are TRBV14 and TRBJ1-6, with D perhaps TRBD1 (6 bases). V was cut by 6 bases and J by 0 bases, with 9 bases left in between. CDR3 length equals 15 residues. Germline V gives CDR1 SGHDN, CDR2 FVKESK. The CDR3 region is CASRYRDSYNSPLHF. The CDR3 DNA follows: TGTGCCAGCAGATACAGGGACTCCTATAATTCACCCCTCCACTTT. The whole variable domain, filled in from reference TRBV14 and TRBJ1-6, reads EAGVTQFPSHSVIEKGQTVTLRCDPISGHDNLYWYRRVMGKEIKFLLHFVKESKQDESGMPNNRFLAERTGGTYSTLKVQPAELEDSGVYFCASRYRDSYNSPLHFGNGTRLTVT.

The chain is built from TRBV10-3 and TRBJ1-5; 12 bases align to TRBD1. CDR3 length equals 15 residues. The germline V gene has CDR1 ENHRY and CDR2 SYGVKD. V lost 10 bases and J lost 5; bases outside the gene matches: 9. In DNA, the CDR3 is TGTGCCACGGAAACCGGGACAGGGGGCTATCAGCCCCAGCATTTT. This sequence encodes CATETGTGGYQPQHF.

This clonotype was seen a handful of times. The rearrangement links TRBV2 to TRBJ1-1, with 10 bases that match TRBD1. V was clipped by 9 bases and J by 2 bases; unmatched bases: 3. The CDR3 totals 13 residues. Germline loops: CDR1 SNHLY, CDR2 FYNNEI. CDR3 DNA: TGTGCCAGTGGGACAGGGGTTAACACTGAAGCTTTCTTT. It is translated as CASGTGVNTEAFF. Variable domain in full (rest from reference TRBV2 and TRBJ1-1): EPEVTQTPSHQVTQMGQEVILRCVPISNHLYFYWYRQILGQKVEFLVSFYNNEISEKSEIFDDQFSVERPDGSNFTLKIRSTKLEDSAMYFCASGTGVNTEAFFGQGTRLTVV.

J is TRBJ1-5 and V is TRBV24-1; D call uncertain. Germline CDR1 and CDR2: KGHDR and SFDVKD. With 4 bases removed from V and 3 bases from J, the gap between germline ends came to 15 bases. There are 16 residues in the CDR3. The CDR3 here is CATSDTNFGPNQPQHF. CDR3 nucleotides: TGTGCCACCAGTGACACCAACTTCGGCCCCAATCAGCCCCAGCATTTT.

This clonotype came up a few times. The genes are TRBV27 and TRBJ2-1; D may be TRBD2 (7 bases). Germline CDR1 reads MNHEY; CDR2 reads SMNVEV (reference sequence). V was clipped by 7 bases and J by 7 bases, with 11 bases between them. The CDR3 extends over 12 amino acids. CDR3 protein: CASTGGPNEQFF. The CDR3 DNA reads TGTGCCAGCACCGGGGGGCCGAATGAGCAGTTCTTC.

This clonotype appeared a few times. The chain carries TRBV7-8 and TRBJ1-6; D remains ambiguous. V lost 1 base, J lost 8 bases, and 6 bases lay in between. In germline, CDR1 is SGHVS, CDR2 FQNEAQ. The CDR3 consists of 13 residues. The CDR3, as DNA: TGTGCCAGCAGCTTAGAACGGGATTCACCCCTCCACTTT. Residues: CASSLERDSPLHF.

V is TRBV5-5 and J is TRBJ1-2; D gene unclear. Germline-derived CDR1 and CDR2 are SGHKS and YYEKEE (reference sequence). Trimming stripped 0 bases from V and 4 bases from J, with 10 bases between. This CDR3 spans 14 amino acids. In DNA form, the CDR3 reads TGTGCCAGCAGCTTGGTTAGGGATTCCTATGGCTACACCTTC. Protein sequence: CASSLVRDSYGYTF.

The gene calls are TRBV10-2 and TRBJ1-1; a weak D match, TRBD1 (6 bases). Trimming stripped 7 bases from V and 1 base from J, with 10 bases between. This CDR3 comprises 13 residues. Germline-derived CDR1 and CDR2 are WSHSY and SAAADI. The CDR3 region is CASNPTGNTEAFF. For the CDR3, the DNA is TGCGCCAGCAACCCGACAGGGAACACTGAAGCTTTCTTT.

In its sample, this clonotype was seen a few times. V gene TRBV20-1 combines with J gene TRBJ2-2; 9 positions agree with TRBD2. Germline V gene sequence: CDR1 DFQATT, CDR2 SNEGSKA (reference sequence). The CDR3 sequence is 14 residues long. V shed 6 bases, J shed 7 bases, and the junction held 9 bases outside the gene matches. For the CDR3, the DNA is TGCAGTGCCTTTAGCGGGGGTCCTTACGGGGAGCTGTTTTTT. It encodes CSAFSGGPYGELFF.